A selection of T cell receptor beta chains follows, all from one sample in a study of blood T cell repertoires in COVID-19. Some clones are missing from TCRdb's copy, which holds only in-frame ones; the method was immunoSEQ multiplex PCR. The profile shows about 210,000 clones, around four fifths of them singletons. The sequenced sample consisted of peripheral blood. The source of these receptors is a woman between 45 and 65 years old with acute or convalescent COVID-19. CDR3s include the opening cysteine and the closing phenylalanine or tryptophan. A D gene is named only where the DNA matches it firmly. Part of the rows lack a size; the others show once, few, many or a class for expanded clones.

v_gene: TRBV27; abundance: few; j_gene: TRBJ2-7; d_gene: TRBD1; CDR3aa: CASSFDRGRGNEQYF; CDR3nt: TGTGCCAGCAGTTTCGACAGGGGGCGCGGGAACGAGCAGTACTTC
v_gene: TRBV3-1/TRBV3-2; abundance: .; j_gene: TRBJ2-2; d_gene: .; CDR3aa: CASSQESRGSKNTGELFF; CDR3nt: TGTGCCAGCAGCCAAGAGAGTCGGGGATCCAAGAACACCGGGGAGCTGTTTTTT
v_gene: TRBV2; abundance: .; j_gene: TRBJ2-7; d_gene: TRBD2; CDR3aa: CASSGGTSGGYEQYF; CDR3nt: TGTGCCAGCAGTGGCGGGACTAGCGGGGGTTACGAGCAGTACTTC
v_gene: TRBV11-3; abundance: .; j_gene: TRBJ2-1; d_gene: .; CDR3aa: CASSLEEVGEQFF; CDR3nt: TGTGCCAGCAGCTTAGAGGAGGTTGGGGAGCAGTTCTTC
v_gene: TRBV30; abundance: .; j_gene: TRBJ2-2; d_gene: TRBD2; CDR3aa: CAWRLRGRNTGELFF; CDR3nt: TGTGCCTGGAGACTCCGCGGGAGAAACACCGGGGAGCTGTTTTTT
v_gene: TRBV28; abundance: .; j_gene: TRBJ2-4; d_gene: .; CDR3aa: CASSRSGLAAKNIQYF; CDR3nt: TGTGCCAGCAGTCGGTCAGGGCTGGCGGCCAAAAACATTCAGTACTTC
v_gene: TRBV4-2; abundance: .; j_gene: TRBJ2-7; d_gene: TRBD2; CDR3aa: CASSQDSGAIYEQYF; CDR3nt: TGTGCCAGCAGCCAAGATAGCGGGGCGATCTACGAGCAGTACTTC
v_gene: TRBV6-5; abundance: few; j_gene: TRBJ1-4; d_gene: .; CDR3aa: CASRAGNGNEKLFF; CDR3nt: TGTGCCAGCAGGGCAGGGAATGGTAATGAAAAACTGTTTTTT
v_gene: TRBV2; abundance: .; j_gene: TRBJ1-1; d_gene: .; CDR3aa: CASLETEVNTEAFF; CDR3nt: TGTGCCAGCCTGGAGACAGAGGTAAACACTGAAGCTTTCTTT
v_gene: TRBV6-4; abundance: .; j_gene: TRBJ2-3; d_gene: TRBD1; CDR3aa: CASSRDRADTQYF; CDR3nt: TGTGCCAGCTCACGGGACAGAGCGGATACGCAGTATTTT
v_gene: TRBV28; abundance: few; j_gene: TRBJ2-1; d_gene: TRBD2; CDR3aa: CASSLGASGSHEQFF; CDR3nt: TGTGCCAGCAGTTTGGGGGCTAGCGGGAGCCATGAGCAGTTCTTC
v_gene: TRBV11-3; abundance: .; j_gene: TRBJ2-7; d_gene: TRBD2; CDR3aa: CASSPRGGSYEQYF; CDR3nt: TGTGCCAGCAGCCCCCGGGGGGGTTCCTACGAGCAGTACTTC
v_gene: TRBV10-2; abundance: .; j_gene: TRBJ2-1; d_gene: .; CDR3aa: CASSEPPKLQNEQFF; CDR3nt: TGCGCCAGCAGTGAGCCCCCAAAGCTCCAAAATGAGCAGTTCTTC
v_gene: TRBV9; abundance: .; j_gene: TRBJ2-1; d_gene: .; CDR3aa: CASSATPAGNNEQFF; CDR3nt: TGTGCCAGCAGCGCCACCCCGGCAGGCAACAATGAGCAGTTCTTC
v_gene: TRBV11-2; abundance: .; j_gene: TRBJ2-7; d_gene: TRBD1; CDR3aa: CASSQWTGGPYEQYF; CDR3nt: TGTGCCAGCAGCCAATGGACAGGGGGCCCCTACGAGCAGTACTTC
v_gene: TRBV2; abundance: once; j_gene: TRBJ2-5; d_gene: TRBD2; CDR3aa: CASSGLLAGRETQYF; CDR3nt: TGTGCCAGCAGTGGTTTACTAGCGGGTAGGGAGACCCAGTACTTC
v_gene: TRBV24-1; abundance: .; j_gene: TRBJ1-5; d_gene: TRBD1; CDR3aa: CATGATGNQPQHF; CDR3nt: TGTGCCACCGGGGCGACAGGGAATCAGCCCCAGCATTTT
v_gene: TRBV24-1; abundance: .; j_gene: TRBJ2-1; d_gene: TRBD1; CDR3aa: CATSETDRAKGRKFF; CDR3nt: TGTGCCACCAGTGAGACCGACAGGGCCAAGGGTCGGAAGTTCTTC
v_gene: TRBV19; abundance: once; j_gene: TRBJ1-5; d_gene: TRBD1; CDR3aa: CASSIEGGSNQPQHF; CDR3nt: TGTGCCAGTAGCATTGAAGGGGGCAGTAATCAGCCCCAGCATTTT
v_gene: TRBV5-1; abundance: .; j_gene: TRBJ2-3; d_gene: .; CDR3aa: CASSLGVRTDTQYF; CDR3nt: TGCGCCAGCAGCTTGGGAGTGCGCACAGATACGCAGTATTTT
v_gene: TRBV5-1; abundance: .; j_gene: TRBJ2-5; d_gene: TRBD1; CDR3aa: CASSRGGQGSQETQYF; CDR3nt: TGCGCCAGCAGCAGGGGGGGACAGGGGAGTCAGGAGACCCAGTACTTC
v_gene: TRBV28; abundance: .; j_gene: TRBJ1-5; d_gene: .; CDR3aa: CASSPRGGGNQPQHF; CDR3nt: TGTGCCAGCAGCCCACGGGGAGGAGGCAATCAGCCCCAGCATTTT
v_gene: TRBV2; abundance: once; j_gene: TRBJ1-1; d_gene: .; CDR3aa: CASNYMMNTEAFF; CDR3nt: TGTGCCAGCAATTACATGATGAACACTGAAGCTTTCTTT
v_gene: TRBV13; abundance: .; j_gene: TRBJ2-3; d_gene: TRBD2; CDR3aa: CASSLGGSGGPYTDTQYF; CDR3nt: TGTGCCAGCAGCTTAGGCGGGTCGGGAGGGCCTTATACAGATACGCAGTATTTT
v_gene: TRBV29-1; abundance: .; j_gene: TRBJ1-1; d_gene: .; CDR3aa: CSVVFPGKNFEAFF; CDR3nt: TGCAGCGTTGTATTTCCGGGGAAGAACTTTGAAGCTTTCTTT
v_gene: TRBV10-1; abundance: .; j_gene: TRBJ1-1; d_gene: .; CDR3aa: CASSEASDRRAFF; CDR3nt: TGCGCCAGCAGTGAGGCCTCCGACAGGAGAGCTTTCTTT
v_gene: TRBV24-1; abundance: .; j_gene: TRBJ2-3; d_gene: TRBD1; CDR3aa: CATSDSRQGRLDTQYF; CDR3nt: TGTGCCACCAGTGATTCCCGACAGGGGAGATTGGATACGCAGTATTTT
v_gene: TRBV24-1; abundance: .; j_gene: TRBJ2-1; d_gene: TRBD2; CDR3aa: CATSDHSGGRYNEQFF; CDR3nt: TGTGCCACCAGTGATCATAGCGGGGGACGTTACAATGAGCAGTTCTTC
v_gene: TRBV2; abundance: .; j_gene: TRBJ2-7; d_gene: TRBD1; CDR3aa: CASLTGGYTYEQYF; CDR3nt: TGTGCCAGCTTAACAGGGGGCTACACCTACGAGCAGTACTTC
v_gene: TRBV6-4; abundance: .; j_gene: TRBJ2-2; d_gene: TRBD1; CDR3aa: CASSLGTATGELFF; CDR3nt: TGTGCCAGCAGTCTCGGGACAGCCACCGGGGAGCTGTTTTTT
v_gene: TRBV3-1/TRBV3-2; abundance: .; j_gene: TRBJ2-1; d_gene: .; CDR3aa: CASSFDPKLQFF; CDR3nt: TGTGCCAGCAGCTTCGATCCTAAGTTGCAGTTCTTC
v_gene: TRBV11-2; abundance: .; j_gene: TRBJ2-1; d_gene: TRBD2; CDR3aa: CASGEGGRGYNEQFF; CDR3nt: TGTGCCAGCGGAGAGGGCGGGAGGGGCTACAATGAGCAGTTCTTC
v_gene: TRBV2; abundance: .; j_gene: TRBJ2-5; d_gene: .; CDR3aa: CASSEAQARETQYF; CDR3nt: TGTGCCAGCAGTGAAGCCCAGGCGCGAGAGACCCAGTACTTC
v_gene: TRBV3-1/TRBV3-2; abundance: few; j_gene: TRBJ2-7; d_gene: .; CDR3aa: CASSQVRKGFDEQYF; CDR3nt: TGTGCCAGCAGCCAAGTCCGTAAGGGGTTCGACGAGCAGTACTTC
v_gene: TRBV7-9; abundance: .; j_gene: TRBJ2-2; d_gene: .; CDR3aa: CAIKVLGQIFTGELFF; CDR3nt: TGTGCCATCAAAGTTCTGGGACAAATCTTCACCGGGGAGCTGTTTTTT
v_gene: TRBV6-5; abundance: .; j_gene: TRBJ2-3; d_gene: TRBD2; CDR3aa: CASRAGGTTDTQYF; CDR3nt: TGTGCCAGCAGAGCCGGGGGGACGACAGATACGCAGTATTTT
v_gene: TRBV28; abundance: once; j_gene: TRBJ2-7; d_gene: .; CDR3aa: CASSQLYEQYF; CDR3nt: TGTGCCAGCAGTCAACTCTACGAGCAGTACTTC
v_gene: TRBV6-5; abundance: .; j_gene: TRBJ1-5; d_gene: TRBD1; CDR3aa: CASSGQGGNQPQHF; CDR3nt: TGTGCCAGTTCGGGACAGGGTGGCAATCAGCCCCAGCATTTT
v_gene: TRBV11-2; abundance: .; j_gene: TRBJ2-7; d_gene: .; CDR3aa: CASSAGLSYEQYF; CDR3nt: TGTGCCAGCAGCGCCGGACTTTCCTACGAGCAGTACTTC
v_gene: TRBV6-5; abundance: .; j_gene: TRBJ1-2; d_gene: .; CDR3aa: CASSVDSVGRGYTF; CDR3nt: TGTGCCAGCAGCGTAGACAGCGTTGGACGAGGCTACACCTTC
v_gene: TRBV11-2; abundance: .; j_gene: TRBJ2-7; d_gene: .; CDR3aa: CASSDQGSYEQYF; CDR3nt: TGTGCCAGCAGCGATCAGGGCTCCTACGAGCAGTACTTC
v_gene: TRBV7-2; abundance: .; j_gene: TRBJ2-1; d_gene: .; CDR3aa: CASSQRGTTTYNEQFF; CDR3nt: TGTGCCAGCAGCCAAAGGGGGACTACGACCTACAATGAGCAGTTCTTC
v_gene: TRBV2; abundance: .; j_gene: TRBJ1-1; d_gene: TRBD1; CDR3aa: CASSVDRVNTEAFF; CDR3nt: TGTGCCAGCAGTGTTGACAGGGTGAACACTGAAGCTTTCTTT
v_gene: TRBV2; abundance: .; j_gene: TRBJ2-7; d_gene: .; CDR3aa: CASSEVTGYEQYF; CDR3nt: TGTGCCAGCAGTGAAGTAACGGGATACGAGCAGTACTTC
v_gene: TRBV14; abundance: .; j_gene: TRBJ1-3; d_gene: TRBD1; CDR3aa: CASSQDLDRGLRNTIYF; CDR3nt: TGTGCCAGCAGCCAAGACCTCGACAGGGGGCTTAGAAACACCATATATTTT
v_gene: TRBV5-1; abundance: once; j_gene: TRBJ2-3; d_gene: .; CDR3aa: CASSEQGGSTDTQYF; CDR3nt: TGCGCCAGCAGCGAACAGGGAGGGTCCACAGATACGCAGTATTTT
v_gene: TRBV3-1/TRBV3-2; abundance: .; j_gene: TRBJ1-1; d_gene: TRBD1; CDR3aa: CASSQDMGPGGEAFF; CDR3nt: TGTGCCAGCAGCCAAGATATGGGTCCAGGGGGTGAAGCTTTCTTT
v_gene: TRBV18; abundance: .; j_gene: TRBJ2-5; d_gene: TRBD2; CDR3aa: CASSPPVAGGQETQYF; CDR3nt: TGTGCCAGCTCACCACCGGTAGCGGGAGGGCAAGAGACCCAGTACTTC
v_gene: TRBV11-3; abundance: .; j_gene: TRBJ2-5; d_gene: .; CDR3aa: CASSLSRQGGETQYF; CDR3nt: TGTGCCAGCAGCTTATCGCGACAGGGAGGAGAGACCCAGTACTTC
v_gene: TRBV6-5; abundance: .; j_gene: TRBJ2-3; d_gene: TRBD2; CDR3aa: CASSYTAGGPRDTQYF; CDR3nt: TGTGCCAGCAGTTACACAGCGGGAGGGCCGAGGGATACGCAGTATTTT
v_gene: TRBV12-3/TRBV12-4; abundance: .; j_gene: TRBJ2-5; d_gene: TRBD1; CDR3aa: CASGQGARETQYF; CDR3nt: TGTGCCAGCGGACAGGGGGCTCGAGAGACCCAGTACTTC
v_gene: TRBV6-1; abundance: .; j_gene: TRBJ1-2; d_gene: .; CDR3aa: CASSEFATNYGYTF; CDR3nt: TGTGCCAGCAGTGAATTTGCGACAAACTATGGCTACACCTTC
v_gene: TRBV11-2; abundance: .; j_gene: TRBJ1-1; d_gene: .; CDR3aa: CASSLAGGTEAFF; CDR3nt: TGTGCCAGCAGCTTAGCGGGGGGAACTGAAGCTTTCTTT
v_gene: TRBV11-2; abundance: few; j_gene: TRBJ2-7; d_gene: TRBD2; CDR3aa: CASSLVPGLAEGGEQYF; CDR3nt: TGTGCCAGCAGCTTAGTTCCAGGACTAGCGGAAGGAGGCGAGCAGTACTTC